Listed below are T cell receptor beta chains from one sample, sequenced in a study of beta chain features in type 1 diabetes. Sequencing was performed with immunoSEQ multiplex PCR; in TCRdb, only in-frame clones are kept and a portion is missing. The sample yields some 150,000 clones, nearly 50% seen once. The sample taken for sequencing was Tregs from blood. These receptors were collected from a man younger than 30 in good health. CDR3s include the opening cysteine and the closing phenylalanine or tryptophan.

TRBV9	TRBJ2-5	18	CASSVGTSGRANVETQYF
TRBV9	TRBJ1-1	13	CASSVLMNTEAFF
TRBV9	TRBJ2-1	16	CASSAGPAGGANEQFF
TRBV18	TRBJ1-2	13	CASSEGQGWGYTF
TRBV7-2	TRBJ1-6	13	CASSLQEGSPLHF
TRBV5-5	TRBJ2-2	14	CASSLWSNTGELFF
TRBV7-9	TRBJ1-6	14	CASSFSRSNSPLHF
TRBV13	TRBJ2-7	15	CASSLGQGKSYEQYF
TRBV29-1	TRBJ2-1	18	CSVAGGTSGRSSYNEQFF
TRBV28	TRBJ2-3	11	CASPEADTQYF
TRBV7-8	TRBJ1-1	15	CASSLIGGVNTEAFF
TRBV5-4	TRBJ1-2	14	CASSLDGGSYGYTF
TRBV6-5	TRBJ1-1	13	CASMGTGNTEAFF
TRBV5-1	TRBJ2-1	13	CASSLLPYNEQFF
TRBV6-5	TRBJ2-7	14	CASSGRDFPYEQYF
TRBV5-1	TRBJ2-5	12	CASSLVRETQYF
TRBV9	TRBJ1-1	13	CASSVDRDTEAFF
TRBV7-9	TRBJ2-1	12	CASSPGSFSSFF
TRBV19	TRBJ1-2	16	CASNSFGQGAIYGYTF
TRBV7-9	TRBJ2-7	19	CASSLATPGGLLYAYEQYF
TRBV30	TRBJ2-1	14	CAWMKPISYNEQFF
TRBV19	TRBJ1-1	13	CASRRGGATEAFF
TRBV7-2	TRBJ2-5	15	CASSWRTSGKETQYF
TRBV29-1	TRBJ2-2	16	CSVVGAGGQNTGELFF
TRBV5-4	TRBJ2-3	13	CASSQTAGYTQYF
TRBV7-3	TRBJ2-7	13	CASSLGTGGEQYF
TRBV11-2	TRBJ2-3	17	CASSLVPGLAATDTQYF
TRBV6-9	TRBJ2-1	18	CASSRFPPTPLSYNEQFF
TRBV11-2	TRBJ2-7	15	CASSSRRGGSYEQYF
TRBV7-2	TRBJ1-2	14	CASSLKGQTYGYTF
TRBV4-3	TRBJ1-1	15	CASSLRTGENTEAFF
TRBV2	TRBJ2-1	12	CASSLDRNEQFF
TRBV7-2	TRBJ2-7	14	CASSLFRGPFEQYF
TRBV10-3	TRBJ2-5	13	CAISGGLQETQYF
TRBV29-1	TRBJ1-2	13	CSVRIQANYGYTF
TRBV18	TRBJ2-3	16	CASSPVYPTSTDTQYF
TRBV19	TRBJ1-2	13	CASSMGAGKGYTF
TRBV5-4	TRBJ2-2	17	CASSLGLAGDHTGELFF